This entry lists 13 T cell receptor beta chains sequenced from one sample in a study of shared clonotypes between healthy human individuals. The assay was immunoSEQ multiplex PCR, and TCRdb's table has in-frame clones only and misses some. The table includes some 2.1 million clones, 85% to 95% detected once. The sequencing sample was made of naive CD4+ T cells sorted from blood. The subset: CD45RA+ positively selected. The receptors derive from a man aged 18 to 30 in good health.

This chain links TRBV5-4 with TRBJ2-2, with unresolved D. The CDR3 sequence is 14 residues long. From germline, CDR1 is SGHNT and CDR2 YYREEE (reference sequence). V was trimmed by 4 bases and J by 5 bases, leaving 12 bases between them. CDR3 DNA sequence: TGTGCCAGCAGCCTAGACCTTATAACCGGGGAGCTGTTTTTT. It is translated as CASSLDLITGELFF. Complete variable domain (other parts from reference TRBV5-4 and TRBJ2-2): ETGVTQSPTHLIKTRGQQVTLRCSSQSGHNTVSWYQQALGQGPQFIFQYYREEENGRGNFPPRFSGLQFPNYSSELNVNALELDDSALYLCASSLDLITGELFFGEGSRLTVL.

The V gene is TRBV10-3, the J gene TRBJ1-1; the match to TRBD1 covers 9 bases. Germline-derived CDR1 and CDR2 are ENHRY and SYGVKD. This CDR3 has 13 amino acids. Trimming at V came to 11 bases and at J to 7 bases, leaving 11 bases not matched to a gene. The DNA for the CDR3 is TGTGCCGCGAAAACAGGGGGCATCCTTGAAGCTTTCTTT. Protein: CAAKTGGILEAFF.

V is TRBV28 and J is TRBJ2-7; D perhaps matches TRBD1 (6 bases). The CDR3 is made up of 14 amino acids. Germline assignment: CDR1 MDHEN and CDR2 SYDVKM. V dropped 5 bases and J dropped 3 bases, with 14 bases sitting between them. CDR3 protein: CASSHHDRNYEQYF. CDR3 DNA: TGTGCCAGCAGTCACCACGACAGGAACTACGAGCAGTACTTC.

This clone was detected a few times. The chain carries TRBV7-9 and TRBJ2-6, with a possible D match to TRBD1 (6 bases). The ends were cut back, 5 bases at V and 0 bases at J, with 8 bases in the middle. This CDR3 region has 15 residues. Germline CDR1 SEHNR, CDR2 FQNEAQ (reference sequence). This CDR3 reads CASSQQGSGANVLTF. The CDR3 DNA reads TGTGCCAGCAGCCAACAGGGCTCTGGGGCCAACGTCCTGACTTTC. Full variable domain (rest looked up from reference TRBV7-9 and TRBJ2-6): DTGVSQNPRHKITKRGQNVTFRCDPISEHNRLYWYRQTLGQGPEFLTYFQNEAQLEKSRLLSDRFSAERPKGSFSTLEIQRTEQGDSAMYLCASSQQGSGANVLTFGAGSRLTVL.

The chain recombines TRBV4-1 with TRBJ2-3; TRBD2 agrees at 9 bases. Germline V gene data show CDR1 as MGHRA and CDR2 as YSYEKL. The CDR3 runs 15 residues. V gave up 4 bases and J gave up 2 bases; unmatched junction bases: 4. The CDR3: CASSRAGGLTDTQYF. CDR3 sequence (DNA): TGCGCCAGCAGCCGAGCGGGAGGTCTCACAGATACGCAGTATTTT.

The chain recombines TRBV10-2 with TRBJ2-2; D uncertain. V lost 4 bases and J lost 1, with 7 bases in between. This CDR3 is built from 14 residues. Germline lookup yields CDR1 WSHSY and CDR2 SAAADI. The CDR3 sequence is CASSGLGNTGELFF. The DNA of the CDR3 is TGCGCCAGCAGTGGGTTGGGGAACACCGGGGAGCTGTTTTTT.

The CDR3 region has the DNA TGTGCCAGCAGCCAAGAAAGCGGCCAAGAGACCCAGTACTTC. This codes for CASSQESGQETQYF. V gene TRBV14 combines with J gene TRBJ2-5, with a weak D call TRBD2 (5 bases). V was cut by 0 bases and J by 1 base, with 6 bases left in between. Per the germline V gene, CDR1 is SGHDN and CDR2 is FVKESK. The CDR3 consists of 14 residues.

To note about this clone: This sample also contains other DNA sequences that code for the same CDR3. This chain uses TRBV19 with TRBJ2-7; D is undetermined. This CDR3 contains 13 residues. The germline V gene has CDR1 LNHDA and CDR2 SQIVND (reference sequence). With 0 bases removed from V and 3 bases from J, the gap between germline ends came to 6 bases. CDR3 amino acids: CASSIELFYEQYF. Here the CDR3 DNA reads TGTGCCAGTAGTATAGAACTGTTCTACGAGCAGTACTTC. Supplemented by reference TRBV19 and TRBJ2-7, the full variable domain reads DGGITQSPKYLFRKEGQNVTLSCEQNLNHDAMYWYRQDPGQGLRLIYYSQIVNDFQKGDIAEGYSVSREKKESFPLTVTSAQKNPTAFYLCASSIELFYEQYFGPGTRLTVT.

The J gene is TRBJ2-3, the V gene TRBV14; D could derive from TRBD1 or TRBD2 (5 bases each). CDR3 length: 13 residues. The V end lost 10 bases, the J end lost 6 bases, and 17 bases lay between the germline ends. The germline gives CDR1 SGHDN, CDR2 FVKESK. CDR3 DNA sequence: TGTGCCACCCGATCTAGGGGAGAGGATACGCAGTATTTT. Amino acid sequence: CATRSRGEDTQYF.

About this clone itself: The sample holds other DNA sequences that translate to the same CDR3. The chain joins TRBV30 to TRBJ2-2; no definite D call. Germline assignment: CDR1 GTSNPN and CDR2 SVGIG (reference sequence). The V and J ends lost 3 bases and 0 bases respectively, with 2 bases between them. The CDR3 is 12 residues long. Here the CDR3 reads CAWSPNTGELFF. CDR3 sequence (DNA): TGTGCCTGGAGCCCGAACACCGGGGAGCTGTTTTTT.

This chain joins TRBV18 and TRBJ2-7; D may match TRBD1 or TRBD2 (5 bases each). V was cut by 2 bases and J by 2 bases, with 13 bases left in between. The germline V gene encodes CDR1 KGHSH and CDR2 LQKENI. This CDR3 has 15 residues. The CDR3 here is CASSPTVQGAYEQYF. As DNA, the CDR3 is TGTGCCAGCTCACCAACAGTTCAGGGAGCCTACGAGCAGTACTTC.

The chain is built from TRBV30 and TRBJ1-3, with D unresolved. Per germline, CDR1 GTSNPN and CDR2 SVGIG (reference sequence). Trimming removed 1 base from V and 4 bases from J, with 11 bases in between. The CDR3 covers 14 residues. The CDR3 DNA follows: TGTGCCTGGAGTGATTGGGGAGCGGGAAACACCATATATTTT. The encoded protein is CAWSDWGAGNTIYF.

Comment on this clone: At one boundary the junction diverges from the germline segment, which might be a read error. Other DNA sequences from this sample encode an identical CDR3 as well. The chain recombines TRBV7-7 with TRBJ1-1; possibly TRBD1 for D (6 bases). The germline CDR1 and CDR2 sequences are SSHAT and FNYEAQ (reference sequence). The CDR3 has 13 amino acids. The CDR3 bases are TGTGCTAGCAGCTTAGCAGAGGGGGCTGAAGCTTTCTTT. Amino acids: CASSLAEGAEAFF. Together with reference TRBV7-7 and TRBJ1-1, the CDR3 gives the full variable domain: GAGVSQSPRYKVTKRGQDVTLRCDPISSHATLYWYQQALGQGPEFLTYFNYEAQPDKSGLPSDRFSAERPEGSISTLTIQRTEQRDSAMYRCASSLAEGAEAFFGQGTRLTVV.